A single sample is the source of the 10 T cell receptor beta chains below, sequenced in a study of tumor and adjacent non-tumor tissue in lung cancer. This sample's RNA came from whole unsorted tissue. TCRbeta libraries were built with three rounds of nested PCR, modified from ARM-PCR. One entry per CDR3 protein results from TCRdb running MiXCR on the multiplex PCR reads. The sample carries 65,000 to 75,000 distinct CDR3 sequences, more than 70% recorded once. The specimen was lung tumor tissue. The source of these receptors is a man between 60 and 75 years old with non-small cell lung cancer.

Concerning this clonotype: A junction boundary mismatches the germline segment, possibly from a read error. This chain links TRBV29-1 with TRBJ2-1, with D possibly matching TRBD2 (5 bases). The CDR3 spans 16 residues. Germline V lookup: CDR1 SQVTM, CDR2 ANQGSEA. The CDR3 loop is CSVESMLAGDYNEELF. CDR3 nucleotide sequence: TGCAGCGTTGAGTCCATGCTGGCGGGCGATTACAATGAGGAGTTATTC.

Concerning this clonotype: One end of the junction fails to match germline, which may point to a read error. The chain carries TRBV11-2 and TRBJ2-1, with 8 bases lining up with TRBD2. CDR3 length: 16 amino acids. CDR1 is SGHAT and CDR2 is FQNNGV in the germline V gene. Written as DNA, the CDR3 is TGCGCCAGCAGTTTAAAGACTAGCGTGAGAGGTTCGGAGCAGTTCTTC. Protein: CASSLKTSVRGSEQFF.

In its sample, this clonotype was seen many times. The chain links TRBV29-1 to TRBJ2-5, with D maybe TRBD1 (6 bases). Between the trimmed V and J ends, which lost 5 bases and 4 bases, there was a span of 11 bases. CDR1 SQVTM and CDR2 ANQGSEA come from the germline V gene. This CDR3 is built from 12 residues. In nucleotides, the CDR3 is TGCAGCGTTACAGGGAGTACAGAGACCCAGTACTTC. Its protein is CSVTGSTETQYF.

About this clonotype: Its ends do not fully match the called genes, so a read error is possible. The V gene is TRBV20-1, the J gene TRBJ1-5; unclear D gene. Germline-derived CDR1 and CDR2 are DFQATT and SNEGSKA (reference sequence). The CDR3 has 15 amino acids. For the CDR3, the DNA is TGCAATGCTAGAGATATGAGCAGAGACAATCAGCCCCAGCATTTT. Protein product: CNARDMSRDNQPQHF.

This clonotype appeared many times. The rearrangement links TRBV6-5 to TRBJ1-1; a possible D gene is TRBD1 (6 bases). The V gene lost 6 bases and the J gene lost 8 bases, with 19 bases spanning the gap. The CDR3 length is 14 residues. From germline, CDR1 is MNHEY and CDR2 SVGAGI. The DNA of the CDR3 is TGTGCCAGCAGAATTCAAGGGGGGGCGGGGGAAGCTTTCTTT. Amino acids: CASRIQGGAGEAFF.

The chain couples TRBV19 to TRBJ2-1; 10 bases fit TRBD2. Germline V CDR1 and CDR2: LNHDA, SQIVND (reference sequence). This CDR3 contains 14 residues. The junction had 7 bases not matched to a gene; V was cut back by 6 bases and J by 8 bases. The CDR3 bases are TGTGCCAGTAGCAGGCTAGCGGGAGAAGATGAGCAGTTCTTC. Translation gives CASSRLAGEDEQFF.

On this clonotype: The conserved final phenylalanine or tryptophan is absent from the CDR3, which likely points to a read error. The J gene is TRBJ1-1, the V gene TRBV20-1; no definite D call. The germline gives CDR1 DFQATT, CDR2 SNEGSKA (reference sequence). This CDR3 has 14 amino acids. Trimming removed 8 bases from V and 5 bases from J, with 21 bases in between. The CDR3, as DNA: TGCAGTATTAGAGACGGGCAAGGTACAACTGAAGCTTTCATT. The encoded protein is CSIRDGQGTTEAFI.

CDR3 loop: CARSDKYDYEQYF. The CDR3 coding sequence is TGTGCTAGAAGTGACAAATATGACTACGAGCAGTACTTC. This chain uses TRBV12-3 or TRBV12-4 with TRBJ2-7; D is unresolved. The CDR3 is 13 residues long.

Of note for this clonotype: The missing conserved phenylalanine or tryptophan at the end of this CDR3 makes a read error likely. This chain connects TRBV6-5 to TRBJ1-1; D gene unclear. Trimming cost V 0 bases and J 6 bases, with 14 bases left between them. This CDR3 comprises 15 residues. Germline CDR1 and CDR2: MNHEY and SVGAGI. The chain's CDR3 is CASSYSRRGEAEAFL. The CDR3 nucleotides are TGTGCCAGCAGTTACTCCCGCAGAGGTGAGGCTGAAGCTTTCCTT.

The chain recombines TRBV6-5 with TRBJ2-7; the D gene is possibly TRBD2 (6 bases). The germline V gene has CDR1 MNHEY and CDR2 SVGAGI. The CDR3 contains 14 residues. CDR3 region: CSSSLLGLSSEQYF. CDR3 coding DNA: TGTAGCAGCAGTTTACTAGGACTATCGTCTGAGCAGTACTTC.